These 22 T cell receptor beta chains were sequenced from one sample in a study of blood T cell repertoires in COVID-19. Method: immunoSEQ multiplex PCR; TCRdb's copy keeps in-frame clones and lacks some. The table records about 110,000 clones, less than 85% of them present only once. Material for sequencing was peripheral blood. The receptor source for this set is an older woman with acute or convalescent COVID-19.

This chain uses TRBV6-5 with TRBJ1-1, with D perhaps matching TRBD1 (6 bases). CDR1 and CDR2 from the germline V gene are MNHEY and SVGAGI. The CDR3 has 12 amino acids. The V end was cut by 6 bases, the J end by 11 bases, with 16 bases between. The DNA of the CDR3 is TGTGCCAGCAGCTACCGTACAGGGTGGGCTTTCTTT. This translates into CASSYRTGWAFF.

The CDR3 region is CASSLRANTEAFF. The CDR3 DNA reads TGTGCCAGCAGCTTGCGTGCGAACACTGAAGCTTTCTTT. The chain recombines TRBV7-3 with TRBJ1-1; D is unclear. V lost 3 bases to trimming and J lost 1 base, with 6 bases between them. Germline assignment: CDR1 SGHTA and CDR2 FQGTGA. CDR3 length: 13 amino acids.

The rearrangement joins TRBV18 to TRBJ1-1, with TRBD1 matching over 7 bases. Germline-derived CDR1 and CDR2 are KGHSH and LQKENI. The ends lost 5 bases at V and 0 bases at J; junction bases unmatched: 0. This CDR3 is built from 13 residues. The CDR3 reads CASSGQVNTEAFF. The CDR3 DNA sequence: TGTGCCAGCTCAGGACAGGTGAACACTGAAGCTTTCTTT.

V usage is TRBV29-1 and J usage is TRBJ1-2; a possible D gene is TRBD1 (5 bases). The germline V gene has CDR1 SQVTM and CDR2 ANQGSEA. The CDR3 spans 12 residues. V dropped 6 bases and J dropped 10 bases, with 18 bases sitting between them. The CDR3 protein is CSVAGTVPPYTF. CDR3 DNA: TGCAGCGTAGCCGGGACTGTCCCCCCCTACACCTTC.

The chain joins TRBV11-3 to TRBJ2-7, with TRBD1 identical over 7 bases. Germline-derived CDR1 and CDR2 are SGHNT and YENEEA. Trimming at V came to 5 bases and at J to 4 bases, leaving 8 bases not matched to a gene. There are 14 residues in the CDR3. The CDR3 sequence: CASSPGTAPYEQYF. The DNA for the CDR3 is TGTGCCAGCAGCCCCGGGACAGCACCTTACGAGCAGTACTTC.

The rearrangement links TRBV12-5 to TRBJ1-2; 7 nucleotides align to TRBD1. Germline V gene data show CDR1 as LGHNT and CDR2 as FRNRAP. This CDR3 comprises 13 residues. The V and J ends lost 7 bases and 10 bases, in that order; junction bases with no gene match: 12. The CDR3 loop reads CASAETGIGAYTF. As DNA, the CDR3 is TGTGCTAGTGCCGAGACAGGGATTGGGGCCTACACCTTC.

The chain's CDR3 is CASSSMGAGAKNNEQFF. In DNA, the CDR3 is TGTGCCAGTAGTAGTATGGGTGCGGGGGCCAAGAACAATGAGCAGTTCTTC. This rearrangement joins TRBV19 to TRBJ2-1; tentatively, D is TRBD2 (7 bases). CDR1 is LNHDA, CDR2 SQIVND, per germline (reference sequence). The V and J ends lost 4 bases and 5 bases respectively, with 21 bases between them. CDR3 length: 17 amino acids. Complete variable domain (other parts from reference TRBV19 and TRBJ2-1): DGGITQSPKYLFRKEGQNVTLSCEQNLNHDAMYWYRQDPGQGLRLIYYSQIVNDFQKGDIAEGYSVSREKKESFPLTVTSAQKNPTAFYLCASSSMGAGAKNNEQFFGPGTRLTVL.

As for this clone: A junction boundary mismatches the germline segment, possibly from a read error. This sequence joins TRBV5-1 and TRBJ1-3; TRBD1 matches at 7 bases. The germline gives CDR1 SGHRS, CDR2 YFSETQ. This CDR3 has 13 amino acids. CDR3 sequence: CASSLGDSPVPHF. The CDR3 DNA is TGCGCCAGCAGCTTGGGGGACAGTCCGGTACCGCATTTT.

The genes are TRBV18 and TRBJ2-1; 9 bases fit TRBD1. The CDR3 loop spans 16 amino acids. The trim removed 1 base at V and 5 bases at J, leaving 6 bases unmatched. Germline CDR1 reads KGHSH; CDR2 reads LQKENI. CDR3 DNA: TGTGCCAGCTCACCACAAATGGGACAGGGTGACAATGAGCAGTTCTTC. Amino acids: CASSPQMGQGDNEQFF.

The chain links TRBV6-5 to TRBJ2-7, with 9 bases identical to TRBD1. The CDR3 spans 13 residues. Germline V gene lookup returns CDR1 MNHEY and CDR2 SVGAGI. J lost 3 bases, V lost 5 bases, and 2 bases had no gene match. This chain's CDR3 is CASSRGQGYEQYF. The CDR3, as DNA: TGTGCCAGCAGTCGGGGACAGGGCTACGAGCAGTACTTC.

This clone was seen just once. This chain uses TRBV19 with TRBJ2-1, with a tentative D call TRBD1 (7 bases). The germline V gene encodes CDR1 LNHDA and CDR2 SQIVND (reference sequence). The germline V and J ends were trimmed by 2 bases and 4 bases, with 15 bases remaining between them. The length of the CDR3 is 16 residues. The CDR3 sequence: CASSISETGTYNEQFF. The CDR3 nucleotides are TGTGCCAGTAGTATAAGCGAGACAGGGACTTACAATGAGCAGTTCTTC.

The V and J genes are TRBV2 and TRBJ1-2; 8 positions agree with TRBD1. The CDR3 runs to 13 residues. J gave up 5 bases and V 9 bases, and 8 bases lay outside the gene matches. The V gene's germline CDR1 is SNHLY and CDR2 FYNNEI. CDR3 sequence: CASSLDREYGYTF. The CDR3 region has the DNA TGTGCCAGTTCCTTGGACAGGGAATATGGCTACACCTTC.

CDR3 protein: CASSQDRNLRDYPGSEQFF. The DNA for the CDR3 is TGCGCCAGCAGCCAAGACCGAAATCTACGGGACTACCCCGGGAGTGAGCAGTTCTTC. This chain uses TRBV4-3 with TRBJ2-1, with 7 nucleotides matching TRBD2. After removal of 0 bases from V and 9 bases from J, the junction contained 20 bases not matched to a gene. The CDR3 is made up of 19 amino acids. Germline CDR1 and CDR2: LGHNA and YSLEER.

This sequence joins TRBV20-1 and TRBJ2-7; 10 bases fit TRBD1. The CDR3 runs to 11 residues. Germline V gives CDR1 DFQATT, CDR2 SNEGSKA (reference sequence). J gave up 7 bases and V 5 bases, and 2 bases lay outside the gene matches. CDR3 sequence: CSAGDRGEQYF. In DNA, the CDR3 is TGCAGTGCTGGGGACAGGGGTGAGCAGTACTTC.

The chain is built from TRBV7-3 and TRBJ2-7; possible D gene TRBD1, 5 bases. There are 15 residues in the CDR3. Trimming removed 5 bases from V and 5 bases from J, with 19 bases in between. Per germline, CDR1 SGHTA and CDR2 FQGTGA. CDR3 nucleotides: TGTGCCAGCAGCGCTCAGGGTACCAGGAGCGACGAGCAGTACTTC. It encodes CASSAQGTRSDEQYF.

The DNA for the CDR3 is TGTGCCAGCGCCCTTTGGGGGGTTGGAGAAAAACTGTTTTTT. Amino acids: CASALWGVGEKLFF. This chain joins TRBV28 and TRBJ1-4; TRBD1 is a possible D gene (5 bases). CDR3 length equals 14 residues. The germline gives CDR1 MDHEN, CDR2 SYDVKM. Trimming stripped 8 bases from V and 8 bases from J, with 18 bases between.

The gene calls are TRBV19 and TRBJ2-1; 7 nucleotides line up with TRBD2. V was clipped by 3 bases and J by 9 bases; unmatched bases: 11. The V gene's germline CDR1 is LNHDA and CDR2 SQIVND (reference sequence). The length of the CDR3 is 15 residues. CDR3 nucleotides: TGTGCCAGTAGTATCGGCGGGAGAGGCATCGGTGAGCAGTTCTTC. It specifies CASSIGGRGIGEQFF.

This clone occurred once. The chain is built from TRBV7-9 and TRBJ2-1; a possible D gene is TRBD2 (5 bases). The CDR3 has 12 amino acids. Deletions cut 4 bases from V and 7 bases from J, with 8 bases between. CDR1 and CDR2 (germline): SEHNR, FQNEAQ (reference sequence). The CDR3 DNA sequence: TGTGCCAGCAGCTCACTAGGTAATGAGCAGTTCTTC. It codes for CASSSLGNEQFF.

A few counts support this clone. This rearrangement joins TRBV11-2 to TRBJ1-2; no clear D. V lost 3 bases, J lost 3 bases, and 8 bases lay in between. This CDR3 spans 13 amino acids. Per the germline V gene, CDR1 is SGHAT and CDR2 is FQNNGV. Here the CDR3 DNA reads TGTGCCAGCAGCTTGGGCGGGGACTATGGCTACACCTTC. Its translation is CASSLGGDYGYTF.

The chain combines TRBV3-1 (or the pseudogene TRBV3-2) with TRBJ1-6; 7 bases align to TRBD1. Germline CDR1 is LGHDT and CDR2 is YNNKEL (reference sequence). This CDR3 comprises 16 residues. V trimming: 3 bases; J trimming: 10 bases; junction bases outside the gene matches: 12. This chain's CDR3 is CASSHYLRQGESPLHF. For the CDR3, the DNA is TGTGCCAGCAGCCATTATTTGAGGCAGGGGGAATCACCCCTCCACTTT.

The rearrangement links TRBV5-5 to TRBJ2-3; possibly TRBD1 for D (5 bases). Per germline, CDR1 SGHKS and CDR2 YYEKEE (reference sequence). The length of the CDR3 is 14 residues. Trimming removed 4 bases at V and 4 bases at J, with 13 bases between. DNA of the CDR3: TGTGCCAGCAGCAGGCAGGTAGGGGCAGATACGCAGTATTTT. Translation: CASSRQVGADTQYF.

CDR3 loop: CASSLITSTDTQYF. The CDR3 region has the DNA TGCGCCAGCAGCTTGATAACAAGCACAGATACGCAGTATTTT. This rearrangement joins TRBV5-1 to TRBJ2-3; D uncertain. Germline values: CDR1 SGHRS, CDR2 YFSETQ. V was cut by 1 base and J by 0 bases, with 6 bases left in between. CDR3 size: 14 residues.